Shown below are 30 T cell receptor beta chains from a single sample sequenced in a study of OX40 agonist ivuxolimab in advanced cancers. Libraries were prepared by immunoSEQ multiplex PCR; TCRdb keeps only in-frame clonotypes and omits some of them. The data contain 72,000 or so clones, roughly 84% of them singletons. The sequenced sample was CD4+ or CD8+ T cells sorted from blood, obtained in a trial of the OX40 agonist ivuxolimab. The source of these receptors is an adult with an advanced solid tumor such as melanoma, head and neck, liver or kidney cancer.

The rearrangement joins TRBV6-5 to TRBJ2-7; perhaps TRBD2 as D (6 bases). V was trimmed by 5 bases and J by 6 bases, leaving 11 bases between them. The CDR3 has 12 residues. Germline V lookup: CDR1 MNHEY, CDR2 SVGAGI. CDR3 sequence reads: CASSVSGAEQYF. The CDR3 bases are TGTGCCAGCAGTGTTTCGGGAGCCGAGCAGTACTTC.

This clone was observed once. The chain uses TRBV7-2 and TRBJ2-5; tentatively, D is TRBD1 or TRBD2 (5 bases each). Trimming stripped 5 bases from V and 3 bases from J, with 22 bases between. Looked up from germline, CDR1 is SGHTA and CDR2 is FQGNSA. The CDR3 covers 17 residues. The CDR3 nucleotides read TGTGCCAGCAGCAAGAGGGCGGGTGGGGGTATGGAAGAGACCCAGTACTTC. Protein sequence: CASSKRAGGGMEETQYF.

This CDR3 is CAISERDRGTETQYF. DNA of the CDR3: TGTGCCATCAGTGAGCGGGACAGGGGGACTGAGACCCAGTACTTC. The chain carries TRBV10-3 and TRBJ2-5; 11 bases are shared with TRBD1. Germline loops: CDR1 ENHRY, CDR2 SYGVKD. V was pared by 2 bases and J by 5 bases, with 4 bases of the junction left unmatched. This CDR3 is 15 amino acids long.

The chain couples TRBV10-1 to TRBJ2-1, with 11 bases matching TRBD2. The CDR3 contains 16 residues. Germline CDR1 is WNHNN and CDR2 is SYGVQD (reference sequence). V dropped 5 bases and J dropped 4; count of bases not matched to a gene: 7. The CDR3 protein is CASSLTIAGGYNEQFF. In nucleotides, the CDR3 is TGCGCCAGCAGTCTGACCATAGCGGGAGGGTACAATGAGCAGTTCTTC.

This clone came up a few times. This chain connects TRBV5-1 to TRBJ2-7; perhaps TRBD2 as D (7 bases). The CDR3 spans 19 residues. Germline CDR1 and CDR2: SGHRS and YFSETQ. The V gene lost 0 bases and the J gene lost 4 bases, with 26 bases spanning the gap. The DNA of the CDR3 is TGCGCCAGCAGCTTGGTATTGTTCGAGGGGGGGAGCAGTAGGTACGAGCAGTACTTC. Translating gives CASSLVLFEGGSSRYEQYF.

The sample holds a few counts of this clone. The chain employs TRBV11-3 and TRBJ2-1, with 9 bases lining up with TRBD2. Germline V gene sequence: CDR1 SGHNT, CDR2 YENEEA. There are 14 residues in the CDR3. J lost 7 bases, V lost 5 bases, and 6 bases had no gene match. CDR3 coding DNA: TGTGCCAGCAGCCCCCTAGCGGGACCAAATGAGCAGTTCTTC. It codes for CASSPLAGPNEQFF.

The CDR3 nucleotides are TGTGCCAGCAGCTTAGCGACGGGTGTCGCCTACGAGCAGTACTTC. Its translation: CASSLATGVAYEQYF. The V gene is TRBV7-2, the J gene TRBJ2-7, with unresolved D. This CDR3 has 15 residues. The V gene's germline CDR1 is SGHTA and CDR2 FQGNSA. V gave up 0 bases and J gave up 2 bases, with 11 bases separating them.

This clone has just one count. V is TRBV18 and J is TRBJ2-5, with 7 bases identical to TRBD2. V dropped 3 bases and J dropped 1; count of bases not matched to a gene: 5. The CDR3 has 15 amino acids. CDR1 KGHSH and CDR2 LQKENI come from the germline V gene. CDR3 coding DNA: TGTGCCAGCTCACCCCGTATAGCGGGCCAAGAGACCCAGTACTTC. Translating it yields CASSPRIAGQETQYF. Based on the CDR3 plus reference TRBV18 and TRBJ2-5, the full variable domain is NAGVMQNPRHLVRRRGQEARLRCSPMKGHSHVYWYRQLPEEGLKFMVYLQKENIIDESGMPKERFSAEFPKEGPSILRIQQVVRGDSAAYFCASSPRIAGQETQYFGPGTRLLVL.

The genes are TRBV11-2 and TRBJ2-7; D not certain. Per the germline V gene, CDR1 is SGHAT and CDR2 is FQNNGV. The V gene lost 1 base and the J gene lost 0 bases, with 7 bases spanning the gap. There are 14 residues in the CDR3. The CDR3 coding sequence is TGTGCCAGCAGCTTAGCCGAAATCTCCTACGAGCAGTACTTC. Residues: CASSLAEISYEQYF.

As concerns this clone: Different DNA sequences within this sample yield the same CDR3. This chain connects TRBV7-9 to TRBJ1-4; D is perhaps TRBD1 (5 bases). This CDR3 spans 13 amino acids. The V and J ends lost 5 bases and 7 bases respectively, with 11 bases between them. The germline CDR1 and CDR2 sequences are SEHNR and FQNEAQ (reference sequence). The CDR3 is CASSLGGGEKLFF. As DNA, the CDR3 is TGTGCCAGCAGCCTTGGGGGAGGTGAAAAACTGTTTTTT.

V gene TRBV10-2 combines with J gene TRBJ2-7; no clear D. Trimming removed 6 bases from V and 6 bases from J, with 9 bases in between. The V gene's germline CDR1 is WSHSY and CDR2 SAAADI. This CDR3 has 11 amino acids. The CDR3 DNA reads TGCGCCAGCAGACAACAAGGCGAGCAGTACTTC. Residues: CASRQQGEQYF.

The J gene is TRBJ1-4, the V gene TRBV5-6; 7 bases fit TRBD1. This CDR3 region has 17 residues. Germline assignment: CDR1 SGHDT and CDR2 YYEEEE. V shed 3 bases and J 5 bases; nucleotides not matched to a gene: 13. The CDR3: CASSSPRSGRGNEKLFF. CDR3 in DNA: TGTGCCAGCAGCTCGCCAAGGTCCGGCAGGGGGAATGAAAAACTGTTTTTT.

The gene calls are TRBV11-2 and TRBJ1-1; the D gene is possibly TRBD1 (5 bases). V was shortened by 5 bases and J by 1 base, with 11 bases between the two germline ends. CDR3 length: 14 amino acids. In germline, CDR1 is SGHAT, CDR2 FQNNGV. CDR3 in DNA: TGTGCCAGCAGCCAGGGACCTCCGAACACTGAAGCTTTCTTT. It yields the protein CASSQGPPNTEAFF. Together with reference TRBV11-2 and TRBJ1-1, the CDR3 gives the full variable domain: EAGVAQSPRYKIIEKRQSVAFWCNPISGHATLYWYQQILGQGPKLLIQFQNNGVVDDSQLPKDRFSAERLKGVDSTLKIQPAKLEDSAVYLCASSQGPPNTEAFFGQGTRLTVV.

The chain uses TRBV6-5 and TRBJ2-7; no definite D call. Germline V lookup: CDR1 MNHEY, CDR2 SVGAGI. This CDR3 has 15 residues. Trimming pared 7 bases from V and 0 bases from J, leaving 16 bases between. The chain's CDR3 is CASTKFGVGSYEQYF. The CDR3 coding sequence is TGTGCCAGCACCAAATTTGGAGTCGGCTCCTACGAGCAGTACTTC.

V is TRBV18 and J is TRBJ2-7, with D tentatively TRBD1 (5 bases). The CDR3 loop spans 15 amino acids. Trimming cost V 0 bases and J 4 bases, with 13 bases left between them. Germline V gene data show CDR1 as KGHSH and CDR2 as LQKENI. This CDR3 reads CASSPPGRATYEQYF. The CDR3 DNA sequence: TGTGCCAGCTCACCACCCGGCAGGGCAACATACGAGCAGTACTTC.

The chain carries TRBV18 and TRBJ2-7; 7 bases agree with TRBD2. Germline V lookup: CDR1 KGHSH, CDR2 LQKENI. The CDR3 totals 13 residues. The junction had 2 bases not matched to a gene; V was cut back by 0 bases and J by 6 bases. In nucleotides, the CDR3 is TGTGCCAGCTCACCACCGGGAGGGTTCGAGCAGTACTTC. Its translation: CASSPPGGFEQYF.

This chain links TRBV5-1 with TRBJ2-7; TRBD2 might be the D (5 bases). With 1 base removed from V and 2 bases from J, the gap between germline ends came to 16 bases. There are 16 residues in the CDR3. Germline CDR1 reads SGHRS; CDR2 reads YFSETQ. The CDR3 DNA sequence: TGCGCCAGCAGCTTGACAGCGGCAGACCTCCCCTACGAGCAGTACTTC. This encodes CASSLTAADLPYEQYF.

The V gene is TRBV9, the J gene TRBJ1-3; D unresolved. Germline V gene lookup returns CDR1 SGDLS and CDR2 YYNGEE. V was trimmed by 0 bases and J by 0 bases, leaving 7 bases between them. This CDR3 is built from 15 residues. CDR3 residues: CASSVVPSSGNTIYF. The CDR3 DNA sequence: TGTGCCAGCAGCGTAGTTCCGAGCTCTGGAAACACCATATATTTT.

The gene calls are TRBV19 and TRBJ2-1, with D possibly being TRBD2 (5 bases). Germline CDR1 and CDR2: LNHDA and SQIVND (reference sequence). V was shortened by 5 bases and J by 12 bases, with 11 bases between the two germline ends. The CDR3 has 11 amino acids. The CDR3 bases are TGTGCCAGTAGTTCGGGGTCGGGGCAGTTCTTC. It specifies CASSSGSGQFF.

The rearrangement uses TRBV10-3 and TRBJ1-6; D gene unclear. V shed 11 bases and J shed 8 bases, with 16 bases lying between them. Germline loops: CDR1 ENHRY, CDR2 SYGVKD. The CDR3 length is 13 residues. CDR3 bases: TGTGCCGGTACGGGCAGTCTAGATTCACCCCTCCACTTT. It codes for CAGTGSLDSPLHF.

V and J are TRBV6-1 and TRBJ2-3; 7 bases match TRBD1. The CDR3 covers 13 residues. The V segment lost 6 bases and the J segment 4 bases; nucleotides outside the gene matches: 4. CDR1 and CDR2 (germline): MNHNS, SASEGT. The CDR3 sequence is CASRTGYADTQYF. CDR3 bases: TGTGCCAGCAGGACAGGGTACGCAGATACGCAGTATTTT.

The chain links TRBV5-1 to TRBJ2-5, with 11 bases fitting TRBD2. The V segment lost 0 bases and the J segment 1 base; nucleotides outside the gene matches: 2. The CDR3 totals 16 residues. CDR1 is SGHRS, CDR2 YFSETQ, per germline. CDR3 protein: CASSLAGTSGQETQYF. Written as DNA, the CDR3 is TGCGCCAGCAGCTTGGCCGGGACTAGCGGCCAAGAGACCCAGTACTTC.

V and J are TRBV4-3 and TRBJ2-1; D unresolved. There are 16 residues in the CDR3. Germline V lookup: CDR1 LGHNA, CDR2 YSLEER. With 2 bases removed from V and 8 bases from J, the gap between germline ends came to 19 bases. This CDR3 is CASSQSLMVSSHEQFF. The CDR3 DNA reads as TGCGCCAGCAGCCAAAGCTTGATGGTTAGTTCCCATGAGCAGTTCTTC.

The genes are TRBV10-2 and TRBJ2-1, with a tentative D call TRBD2 (5 bases). V lost 6 bases and J 1 base, leaving 10 bases between the germline ends. This CDR3 contains 14 residues. Germline loops: CDR1 WSHSY, CDR2 SAAADI. The CDR3 is CASRSGSSYNEQFF. The CDR3 nucleotides are TGCGCCAGCAGGAGCGGTAGTTCCTACAATGAGCAGTTCTTC.

The chain joins TRBV14 to TRBJ1-2; 9 nucleotides align to TRBD1. Trimming at V came to 5 bases and at J to 6 bases, leaving 10 bases not matched to a gene. The length of the CDR3 is 15 residues. The germline CDR1 and CDR2 sequences are SGHDN and FVKESK. CDR3: CASSALLQGAHGYTF. CDR3 DNA sequence: TGTGCCAGCAGCGCCCTCCTACAGGGGGCTCATGGCTACACCTTC.

The chain recombines TRBV20-1 with TRBJ2-5; D gene unclear. The length of the CDR3 is 11 residues. The V gene's germline CDR1 is DFQATT and CDR2 SNEGSKA (reference sequence). The V gene lost 0 bases and the J gene lost 11 bases, with 10 bases spanning the gap. The CDR3 nucleotides read TGCAGTGCTAGAGATCTCTCCCAACAGTACTTC. Its protein is CSARDLSQQYF.

The chain is built from TRBV19 and TRBJ2-7; 7 bases are a match to TRBD1. The CDR3 totals 15 residues. Germline assignment: CDR1 LNHDA and CDR2 SQIVND (reference sequence). V lost 4 bases, J lost 2 bases, and 8 bases stayed unmatched. The CDR3 DNA is TGTGCCAGTAGTAACACCGGGACAGAAGCCTACGAGCAGTACTTC. This translates into CASSNTGTEAYEQYF.

The V gene is TRBV5-1, the J gene TRBJ2-2; a possible D gene is TRBD2 (6 bases). CDR1 SGHRS and CDR2 YFSETQ come from the germline V gene. The CDR3 runs 14 residues. Trimming left V 7 bases short and J 0 bases short, with 10 bases between. The CDR3 DNA is TGCGCCAGCTTCGGGGGATCGAACACCGGGGAGCTGTTTTTT. Protein product: CASFGGSNTGELFF.

The chain uses TRBV5-6 and TRBJ2-5; tentatively, D is TRBD1 (5 bases). The CDR3 length is 13 residues. V was clipped by 6 bases and J by 2 bases, with 11 bases between them. From germline, CDR1 is SGHDT and CDR2 YYEEEE. This CDR3 reads CASKTDLQETQYF. The CDR3 DNA reads TGTGCCAGCAAGACAGACCTACAAGAGACCCAGTACTTC.

The V gene is TRBV7-2, the J gene TRBJ2-7; D is unresolved. This CDR3 comprises 11 residues. V was cut by 1 base and J by 5 bases, with 3 bases left in between. The germline V gene has CDR1 SGHTA and CDR2 FQGNSA. CDR3 coding DNA: TGTGCCAGCAGCTTAGATAACGAGCAGTACTTC. Its protein product is CASSLDNEQYF. Complete variable domain (other parts from reference TRBV7-2 and TRBJ2-7): GAGVSQSPSNKVTEKGKDVELRCDPISGHTALYWYRQSLGQGLEFLIYFQGNSAPDKSGLPSDRFSAERTGGSVSTLTIQRTQQEDSAVYLCASSLDNEQYFGPGTRLTVT.